This TCR beta chain appears in the sequencing data of a study of blood T cell repertoires in COVID-19. Turning to the study itself: The United States, Italy and Spain supplied acute and convalescent COVID-19 samples. The cDNA or gDNA used as material had been derived from T cells, B-cell-depleted T cells, or PBMCs.

Authors' methods: Reference gene primer amplification gave estimated nucleated cell counts. The data were produced by immunoSEQ multiplex PCR, yet TCRdb's version contains in-frame clones alone and is incomplete. Clone size and V and J calls were adopted from that table, with D and trimming inferred from the DNA. The sample comprises roughly 59,000 clones, about 81% of which are singletons, and about a sixth rests with the top ten. Per germline, CDR1 LGHNA and CDR2 YSLEER. The CDR3 runs 16 residues. Trimming took 0 bases from V and 5 from J; bases not matched to a gene: 6. The sequence was obtained from a man older than 75 with acute or convalescent COVID-19. The sequencing sample was made of peripheral blood. This chain links TRBV4-3 with TRBJ1-4; 7 positions agree with TRBD1. CDR3 region: CASSQDGGQPNEKLFF. CDR3 DNA: TGCGCCAGCAGCCAAGACGGGGGACAGCCAAATGAAAAACTGTTTTTT.